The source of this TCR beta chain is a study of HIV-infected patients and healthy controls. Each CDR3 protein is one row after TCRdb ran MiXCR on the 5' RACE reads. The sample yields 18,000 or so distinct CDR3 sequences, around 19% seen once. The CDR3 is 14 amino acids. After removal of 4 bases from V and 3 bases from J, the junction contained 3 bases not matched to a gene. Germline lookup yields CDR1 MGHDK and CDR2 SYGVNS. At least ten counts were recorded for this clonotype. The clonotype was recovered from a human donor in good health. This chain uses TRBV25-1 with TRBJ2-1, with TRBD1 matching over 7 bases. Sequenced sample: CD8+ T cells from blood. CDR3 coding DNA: TGTGCCAGCAGTGGAGGGACAGACTACAATGAGCAGTTCTTC. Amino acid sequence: CASSGGTDYNEQFF.